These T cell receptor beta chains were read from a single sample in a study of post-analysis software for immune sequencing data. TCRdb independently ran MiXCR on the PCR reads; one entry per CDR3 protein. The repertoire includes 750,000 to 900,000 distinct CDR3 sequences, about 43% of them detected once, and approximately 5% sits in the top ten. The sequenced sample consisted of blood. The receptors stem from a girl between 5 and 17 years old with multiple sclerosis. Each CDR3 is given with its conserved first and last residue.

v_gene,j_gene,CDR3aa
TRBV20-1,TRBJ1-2,CSASLGPFYGYTF
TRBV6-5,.,CASRLTGSGEQYF
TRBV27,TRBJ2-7,CASKTGSSYEQYF
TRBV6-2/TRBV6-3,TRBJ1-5,CASSYSGRWAQHF
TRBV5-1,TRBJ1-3,CASSLGTGVHSGNTIYF
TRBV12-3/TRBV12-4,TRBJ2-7,CASSLPGALGYEQYF
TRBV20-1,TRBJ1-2,CSAGRDTDYGYTF
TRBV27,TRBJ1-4,CASSSLTGGGNEKLFF
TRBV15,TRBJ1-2,CATSRGEGRYGYTF
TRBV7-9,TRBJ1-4,CASSPPVALGPEKLFF
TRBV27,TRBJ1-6,CASSLLGGNSPLHF
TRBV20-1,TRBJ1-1,CSARWRFGTEAFF
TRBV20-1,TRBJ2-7,CSAETRGSYEQYF
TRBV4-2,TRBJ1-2,CASSSPSSYGYTF
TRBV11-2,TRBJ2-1,CASSFLVNEQFF
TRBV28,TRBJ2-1,CASSLPSRDEQFF
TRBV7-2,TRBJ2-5,CASSWLTFSYNEQYF
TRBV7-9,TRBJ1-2,CASSLRPSNAGYTF
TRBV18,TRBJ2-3,CASSPGDPDTQYF
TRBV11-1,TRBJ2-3,CASSGTSGMVYTDTQYF
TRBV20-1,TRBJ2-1,CSAKGASGRVEQFF
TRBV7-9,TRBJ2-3,CASSLGVLTDTQYF
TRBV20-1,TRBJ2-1,CSARDYREVRCNEQFF
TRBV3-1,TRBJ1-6,CASSQGDGSSYNSPLHF